The sequence of this T cell receptor (beta chain) was determined in a study of beta chain features in type 1 diabetes. Study-wide results and limits: Type 1 diabetes patients had moderately but significantly shorter TCRB CDR3s in all four CD4+ subsets. A greater similarity of naive, central memory and Treg TCRB repertoires was seen among patients than among healthy donors. Type 1 diabetes patients showed fewer insertions and more deletions at VDJ junctions.

Many counts were recorded for this clone. Its antigen is unidentified. Expressed TCRB transcripts were sequenced after all isolated RNA was converted to cDNA. Only in-frame clones appear in the TCRdb table, and some are missing; sequencing was by immunoSEQ multiplex PCR. The sample yields almost 350,000 clones, less than 9.5% seen once. Sorting with CD45RO/CCR7/CD25/CD127/CD95/CD27 yielded naive, central memory, regulatory and stem-like memory CD4+ cells. Germline V gene sequence: CDR1 WSHSY, CDR2 SAAADI. V was pared by 5 bases and J by 2 bases, with 6 bases between. The CDR3 is 12 residues long. Input material: central memory CD4+ T cells from blood. The J gene is TRBJ2-5, the V gene TRBV10-2, with D unresolved. The receptor's source is a woman between 18 and 29 years old in good health. The CDR3 DNA sequence: TGCGCCAGCAGTATTAGTCAAGAGACCCAGTACTTC. Residues: CASSISQETQYF.